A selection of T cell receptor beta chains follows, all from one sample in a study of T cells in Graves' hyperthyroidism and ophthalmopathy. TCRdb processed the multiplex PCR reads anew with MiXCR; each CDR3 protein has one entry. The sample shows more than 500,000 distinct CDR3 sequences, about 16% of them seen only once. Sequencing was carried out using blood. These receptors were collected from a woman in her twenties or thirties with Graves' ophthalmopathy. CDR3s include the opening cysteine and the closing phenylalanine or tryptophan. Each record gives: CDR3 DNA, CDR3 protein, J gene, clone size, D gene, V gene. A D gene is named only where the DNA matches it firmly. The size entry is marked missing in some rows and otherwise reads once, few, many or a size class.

CDR3nt: TGTGCCATCAGTCCCTCCGGACAGGGCGGCTTGAATGAGCAGTTCTTC
CDR3aa: CAISPSGQGGLNEQFF
j_gene: TRBJ2-1
abundance: NA
d_gene: TRBD1
v_gene: TRBV10-3

CDR3nt: TGTGCCAGAGGGACAGCCCAATACCGGCCCCAGCATTTT
CDR3aa: CARGTAQYRPQHF
j_gene: TRBJ1-5
abundance: NA
d_gene: TRBD1
v_gene: TRBV24-1

CDR3nt: TGTGCCAGCAGCTTCCGGGTGGAGCCCCAAGAGACCCAGTACTTC
CDR3aa: CASSFRVEPQETQYF
j_gene: TRBJ2-5
abundance: few
d_gene: NA
v_gene: TRBV5-6

CDR3nt: TGTGCCATCAGTGAGTCGATACAGACTAACTATGGCTACACCTTC
CDR3aa: CAISESIQTNYGYTF
j_gene: TRBJ1-2
abundance: many
d_gene: NA
v_gene: TRBV10-3

CDR3nt: TGTGCCAGCAGCTTACCCCCAGGGACGCTCGGACGTGAAGCTTTCTTT
CDR3aa: CASSLPPGTLGREAFF
j_gene: TRBJ1-1
abundance: many
d_gene: NA
v_gene: TRBV11-1

CDR3nt: TGCAGTGCCGAAAGCGGCAGGGAGGAGACCCAGTACTTC
CDR3aa: CSAESGREETQYF
j_gene: TRBJ2-5
abundance: many
d_gene: NA
v_gene: TRBV20-1

CDR3nt: TGCAGCGTTGAACCGGACAGTGGAGGGGGCACAGATACGCAGTATTTT
CDR3aa: CSVEPDSGGGTDTQYF
j_gene: TRBJ2-3
abundance: NA
d_gene: NA
v_gene: TRBV29-1

CDR3nt: TGTGCCAGCAGTTTACTTACTAGCGGCCCCACAGATACGCAGTATTTT
CDR3aa: CASSLLTSGPTDTQYF
j_gene: TRBJ2-3
abundance: few
d_gene: TRBD2
v_gene: TRBV27

CDR3nt: TGTGCCAGCAGCGAGAGACAGGGTAGGAGCAATCAGCCCCAGCATTTT
CDR3aa: CASSERQGRSNQPQHF
j_gene: TRBJ1-5
abundance: many
d_gene: TRBD1
v_gene: TRBV28

CDR3nt: TGTGCCAGCAGCCCTAGGGGGCAGGGGGCTTTGGAGACCCAGTACTTC
CDR3aa: CASSPRGQGALETQYF
j_gene: TRBJ2-5
abundance: NA
d_gene: TRBD1
v_gene: TRBV12-3/TRBV12-4

CDR3nt: TGCGCCAGCAGCCAAGCGGGGACAGGGTTTTACGAGCAGTACTTC
CDR3aa: CASSQAGTGFYEQYF
j_gene: TRBJ2-7
abundance: few
d_gene: TRBD1
v_gene: TRBV4-3

CDR3nt: TGTGCCAGCAGTTACGCAGGGGTGGGGTACAATGAGCAGTTCTTC
CDR3aa: CASSYAGVGYNEQFF
j_gene: TRBJ2-1
abundance: few
d_gene: NA
v_gene: TRBV6-2/TRBV6-3

CDR3nt: TGCGCCAGCAGCCAAGATCGGGTGGAGACTATCAACAATGAGCAGTTCTTC
CDR3aa: CASSQDRVETINNEQFF
j_gene: TRBJ2-1
abundance: NA
d_gene: NA
v_gene: TRBV4-3

CDR3nt: TGCAGTGCGACCCGAAGGGGGAACTATGAAAAACTGTTTTTT
CDR3aa: CSATRRGNYEKLFF
j_gene: TRBJ1-4
abundance: NA
d_gene: NA
v_gene: TRBV20-1

CDR3nt: TGTGCCAGCAGCTTAGGAAGACTAGCGGGAGGGGAAAGGGGTGGCAATGAGCAGTTCTTC
CDR3aa: CASSLGRLAGGERGGNEQFF
j_gene: TRBJ2-1
abundance: NA
d_gene: TRBD2
v_gene: TRBV11-3

CDR3nt: TGCGCCAGCAGTTTCGACGGGACAATCAATGAAAAACTGTTTTTT
CDR3aa: CASSFDGTINEKLFF
j_gene: TRBJ1-4
abundance: few
d_gene: NA
v_gene: TRBV5-1

CDR3nt: TGTGCCAGCAGTACGACAGGGGCCATCACAGATACGCAGTGTTTT
CDR3aa: CASSTTGAITDTQCF
j_gene: TRBJ2-3
abundance: NA
d_gene: TRBD1
v_gene: TRBV7-3

CDR3nt: TGTGCCAGCTCACCAGGGACTGAAGCTTTCTTT
CDR3aa: CASSPGTEAFF
j_gene: TRBJ1-1
abundance: many
d_gene: NA
v_gene: TRBV18

CDR3nt: TGCAGTGCTAGAGACCCGTTCCTAGCCCTAGAAGAGACCCAGTACTTC
CDR3aa: CSARDPFLALEETQYF
j_gene: TRBJ2-5
abundance: many
d_gene: NA
v_gene: TRBV20-1

CDR3nt: TGTGCCAGCATCAAACCCCGGGAGATTCAAGAGACCCAGTACTTC
CDR3aa: CASIKPREIQETQYF
j_gene: TRBJ2-5
abundance: few
d_gene: NA
v_gene: TRBV6-2/TRBV6-3

CDR3nt: TGTGCCAGCTCACCAAAGAGGGGGGGTTCCTACAATGAGCAGTTCTTC
CDR3aa: CASSPKRGGSYNEQFF
j_gene: TRBJ2-1
abundance: many
d_gene: NA
v_gene: TRBV18

CDR3nt: TGTGCCAACCTCAGGGGTCACACCGGGGAGCTGTTTTTT
CDR3aa: CANLRGHTGELFF
j_gene: TRBJ2-2
abundance: few
d_gene: NA
v_gene: TRBV27

CDR3nt: TGTGCCAGCAGCCAATGGGCCAATACAGGCCAAGAGACCCAGTACTTC
CDR3aa: CASSQWANTGQETQYF
j_gene: TRBJ2-5
abundance: NA
d_gene: NA
v_gene: TRBV16

CDR3nt: TGTGCCAGCAGTTTCCTACGGGGACAGGGAACGGAGACCCAGTACTTC
CDR3aa: CASSFLRGQGTETQYF
j_gene: TRBJ2-5
abundance: many
d_gene: TRBD1
v_gene: TRBV28